This note documents a single TCR beta chain sequence. The data stem from a study of tumor-infiltrating lymphocytes in primary liver carcinoma. Across the study: Tumors were stage T1-T3 N0M0, 4.2 to 10 cm across. Every sample contained roughly 3.5 to 7.13 million productive TCRbeta reads, and these numbers were similar from one tissue type to another.

From about 530 ng total RNA, TCR beta cDNA was generated with a primer in the constant region. Nested multiplex PCR, run for three rounds with slightly modified ARM-PCR, yielded TCR beta libraries. With TRBV1-TRBV30 forward primers and a C-beta reverse primer, the first two PCR rounds were run for around 10 cycles each. TCRdb reprocessed the multiplex PCR reads with MiXCR, giving one entry per CDR3 protein. The data show about 180,000 distinct CDR3 sequences, with 50% to 75% seen just once and about 72% held by the top ten. From germline, CDR1 is SGHNT and CDR2 YENEEA. With V trimmed by 1 base and J by 8 bases, 13 bases remained unmatched. The CDR3 is made up of 18 amino acids. Out of unsorted whole blood came the blood RNA, and germline DNA was extracted as well. No treatment had been given to the patients, who were chronically infected with HBV.

Sequenced material: peripheral blood. The J gene is TRBJ2-1, the V gene TRBV11-3; 11 positions agree with TRBD2. The TCR was taken from a middle-aged man with primary liver carcinoma and hepatitis B virus infection. CDR3 coding DNA: TGTGCCAGCAGCTTAGGGGGTTCCGGGACTAGCGGCCCGGATGAGCAGTTCTTC. As protein: CASSLGGSGTSGPDEQFF.